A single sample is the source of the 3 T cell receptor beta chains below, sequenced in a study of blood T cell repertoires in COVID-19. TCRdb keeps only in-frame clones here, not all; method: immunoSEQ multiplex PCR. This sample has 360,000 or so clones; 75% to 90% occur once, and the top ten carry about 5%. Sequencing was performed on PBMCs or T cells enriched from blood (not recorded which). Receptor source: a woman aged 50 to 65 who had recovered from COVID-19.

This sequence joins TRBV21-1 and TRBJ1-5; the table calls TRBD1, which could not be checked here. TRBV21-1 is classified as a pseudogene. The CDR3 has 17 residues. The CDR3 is CASSQEGDSQSNQPQHF. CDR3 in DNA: TGTGCCAGCAGCCAAGAGGGGGACAGCCAGAGCAATCAGCCCCAGCATTTT.

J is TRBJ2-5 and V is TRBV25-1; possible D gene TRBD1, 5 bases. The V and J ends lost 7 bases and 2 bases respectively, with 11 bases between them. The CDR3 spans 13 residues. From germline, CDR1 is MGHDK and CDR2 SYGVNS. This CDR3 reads CASTRAGQETQYF. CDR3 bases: TGTGCCAGCACCCGGGCAGGGCAAGAGACCCAGTACTTC.

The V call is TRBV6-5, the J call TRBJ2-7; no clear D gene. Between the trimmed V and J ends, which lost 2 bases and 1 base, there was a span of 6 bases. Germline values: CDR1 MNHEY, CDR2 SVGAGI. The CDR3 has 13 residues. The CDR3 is CASSYPGSYEQYF. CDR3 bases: TGTGCCAGCAGTTACCCAGGATCCTACGAGCAGTACTTC.